The source of this TCR beta chain is a study of technical replicates of blood from several donors. V shed 1 base and J shed 2 bases, with 12 bases lying between them. The CDR3 contains 16 residues. Germline-derived CDR1 and CDR2 are SGHVS and FNYEAQ. Measured with immunoSEQ multiplex PCR; TCRdb has only the in-frame clones, and not every one. Of around 81,000 clones detected, 81% appear once; the ten largest clones hold 3% to 5%. This sequence joins TRBV7-6 and TRBJ2-1; D is perhaps TRBD2 (7 bases). This sequence originates from a human donor in good health. Some clones in this sample may be carry-over from other donors' samples. The sample was PBMCs. CDR3: CASSLEPGGAYNEQFF. The CDR3 coding sequence is TGTGCCAGCAGCTTAGAGCCGGGGGGCGCCTACAATGAGCAGTTCTTC.